A selection of T cell receptor beta chains follows, all from one sample in a study of blood T cell repertoires in COVID-19. Generated by immunoSEQ multiplex PCR, the TCRdb table keeps only in-frame clones and is missing some. The sample records about 50,000 clones, approximately 82% being singletons. The sample consisted of PBMCs or T cells enriched from blood (not recorded which). The receptor source for this set is a woman between 50 and 59 years old with acute COVID-19. Each CDR3 is given with its conserved first and last residue. A D gene is named only where the DNA matches it firmly. The size field is filled for only some rows; it gives once, few, many or a size class.

v_call: TRBV6-5; clone_size: .; j_call: TRBJ2-3; d_call: TRBD1; cdr3_aa: CASSYLDRADTQYF; cdr3_nt: TGTGCCAGCAGTTACCTCGACAGGGCAGATACGCAGTATTTT
v_call: TRBV7-2; clone_size: .; j_call: TRBJ2-5; d_call: TRBD1; cdr3_aa: CASSPRGTGTFQETQYF; cdr3_nt: TGTGCCAGCAGCCCCAGGGGGACAGGGACCTTCCAAGAGACCCAGTACTTC
v_call: TRBV19; clone_size: .; j_call: TRBJ1-5; d_call: .; cdr3_aa: CASNGARSVSSNQPQHF; cdr3_nt: TGTGCCAGCAATGGGGCCCGGTCGGTTTCGAGCAATCAGCCCCAGCATTTT
v_call: TRBV9; clone_size: .; j_call: TRBJ1-1; d_call: TRBD1; cdr3_aa: CASSVSPGTNLSGGTEAFF; cdr3_nt: TGTGCCAGCAGCGTATCGCCCGGGACAAATCTCTCAGGGGGCACTGAAGCTTTCTTT
v_call: TRBV6-5; clone_size: .; j_call: TRBJ1-6; d_call: .; cdr3_aa: CASSNRDLYYSPLHF; cdr3_nt: TGTGCCAGCAGTAACAGGGACCTCTACTATTCACCCCTCCACTTT
v_call: TRBV18; clone_size: once; j_call: TRBJ2-7; d_call: TRBD2; cdr3_aa: CASSPPASGGRSYEQYF; cdr3_nt: TGTGCCAGCTCACCCCCGGCTAGCGGGGGGAGGTCCTACGAGCAGTACTTC
v_call: TRBV3-1/TRBV3-2; clone_size: .; j_call: TRBJ2-5; d_call: .; cdr3_aa: CASNRMTEEKTQYF; cdr3_nt: TGTGCCAGCAACCGAATGACTGAAGAGAAGACCCAGTACTTC
v_call: TRBV27; clone_size: .; j_call: TRBJ1-2; d_call: TRBD1; cdr3_aa: CASSPDRVGYTF; cdr3_nt: TGTGCCAGCAGCCCTGACAGGGTAGGCTACACCTTC
v_call: TRBV18; clone_size: once; j_call: TRBJ1-2; d_call: .; cdr3_aa: CASSPMGGYGYTF; cdr3_nt: TGTGCCAGCTCACCTATGGGAGGGTATGGCTACACCTTC
v_call: TRBV11-2; clone_size: .; j_call: TRBJ1-2; d_call: .; cdr3_aa: CASSLRPGPQAYHGYTF; cdr3_nt: TGTGCCAGCAGCTTACGGCCAGGGCCCCAGGCCTATCATGGCTACACCTTC
v_call: TRBV4-1; clone_size: .; j_call: TRBJ1-3; d_call: .; cdr3_aa: CASSLRGHRSGNTIYF; cdr3_nt: TGCGCCAGCAGCCTAAGGGGACACCGCTCTGGAAACACCATATATTTT
v_call: TRBV19; clone_size: .; j_call: TRBJ1-2; d_call: .; cdr3_aa: CASSRQSGYTF; cdr3_nt: TGTGCCAGTAGTAGACAGTCTGGCTACACCTTC
v_call: TRBV28; clone_size: .; j_call: TRBJ1-1; d_call: TRBD1; cdr3_aa: CASSARQGWNTEAFF; cdr3_nt: TGTGCCAGCAGTGCTAGACAGGGGTGGAACACTGAAGCTTTCTTT
v_call: TRBV18; clone_size: .; j_call: TRBJ1-1; d_call: .; cdr3_aa: CASSLGGGPNTEAFF; cdr3_nt: TGTGCCAGCTCATTAGGGGGAGGGCCGAACACTGAAGCTTTCTTT
v_call: TRBV11-3; clone_size: .; j_call: TRBJ1-6; d_call: .; cdr3_aa: CASSSSSYNSPLHF; cdr3_nt: TGTGCCAGCAGCTCCAGCTCCTATAATTCACCCCTCCACTTT
v_call: TRBV6-5; clone_size: few; j_call: TRBJ2-7; d_call: .; cdr3_aa: CASSYSITGSSYEQYF; cdr3_nt: TGTGCCAGCAGTTACTCGATCACAGGGAGCTCCTACGAGCAGTACTTC
v_call: TRBV13; clone_size: .; j_call: TRBJ1-3; d_call: .; cdr3_aa: CASSLGQGGPGNTIYF; cdr3_nt: TGTGCCAGCAGCTTAGGCCAAGGAGGGCCGGGAAACACCATATATTTT
v_call: TRBV5-1; clone_size: .; j_call: TRBJ2-1; d_call: .; cdr3_aa: CASSLRLEQFF; cdr3_nt: TGCGCCAGCAGCTTACGGTTGGAGCAGTTCTTC
v_call: TRBV20-1; clone_size: .; j_call: TRBJ1-6; d_call: .; cdr3_aa: CSASPSGSNSPLHF; cdr3_nt: TGCAGTGCTAGTCCCTCAGGGTCTAATTCACCCCTCCACTTT
v_call: TRBV2; clone_size: few; j_call: TRBJ1-2; d_call: .; cdr3_aa: CASSEWVAGYGYTF; cdr3_nt: TGTGCCAGCAGTGAATGGGTGGCAGGGTATGGCTACACCTTC
v_call: TRBV7-6; clone_size: .; j_call: TRBJ2-7; d_call: TRBD2; cdr3_aa: CASSSRGGIGEQYF; cdr3_nt: TGTGCCAGCAGCTCCCGGGGGGGAATTGGGGAGCAGTACTTC
v_call: TRBV20-1; clone_size: .; j_call: TRBJ2-7; d_call: TRBD1; cdr3_aa: CSATGGYEQYF; cdr3_nt: TGCAGTGCTACAGGGGGCTACGAGCAGTACTTC
v_call: TRBV6-5; clone_size: once; j_call: TRBJ1-1; d_call: .; cdr3_aa: CASSSVDTGANRAFF; cdr3_nt: TGTGCCAGCAGTTCAGTTGATACGGGAGCGAACCGGGCTTTCTTT
v_call: TRBV11-2; clone_size: .; j_call: TRBJ2-3; d_call: TRBD2; cdr3_aa: CASSPRDYGTQYF; cdr3_nt: TGTGCCAGCAGCCCGCGGGACTACGGTACGCAGTATTTT
v_call: TRBV4-1; clone_size: .; j_call: TRBJ1-1; d_call: .; cdr3_aa: CASSQDWDSYNTEAFF; cdr3_nt: TGCGCCAGCAGCCAAGATTGGGACTCCTATAACACTGAAGCTTTCTTT
v_call: TRBV7-9; clone_size: .; j_call: TRBJ1-1; d_call: .; cdr3_aa: CASSFEMTEAFF; cdr3_nt: TGTGCCAGCAGCTTCGAGATGACTGAAGCTTTCTTT
v_call: TRBV7-2; clone_size: few; j_call: TRBJ2-3; d_call: .; cdr3_aa: CASSLVGSLAITDTQYF; cdr3_nt: TGTGCCAGCAGCTTAGTGGGGTCTCTAGCCATCACAGATACGCAGTATTTT
v_call: TRBV18; clone_size: .; j_call: TRBJ2-7; d_call: .; cdr3_aa: CASSPNRDGEQYF; cdr3_nt: TGTGCCAGCTCACCAAACAGGGATGGCGAGCAGTACTTC
v_call: TRBV11-3; clone_size: .; j_call: TRBJ1-1; d_call: .; cdr3_aa: CASRDSKNPYTEAFF; cdr3_nt: TGTGCCAGCAGGGACAGCAAGAATCCCTACACTGAAGCTTTCTTT
v_call: TRBV5-1; clone_size: once; j_call: TRBJ2-2; d_call: .; cdr3_aa: CASSLAPYTAGELFF; cdr3_nt: TGCGCCAGCAGCTTGGCTCCCTATACTGCCGGGGAGCTGTTTTTT
v_call: TRBV27; clone_size: few; j_call: TRBJ1-5; d_call: .; cdr3_aa: CASSSFNQPQHF; cdr3_nt: TGTGCCAGCAGTTCTTTTAATCAGCCCCAGCATTTT
v_call: TRBV4-1; clone_size: few; j_call: TRBJ1-6; d_call: .; cdr3_aa: CASSQGRGNNSPLHF; cdr3_nt: TGCGCCAGCAGCCAAGGGAGAGGGAATAATTCACCCCTCCACTTT
v_call: TRBV27; clone_size: .; j_call: TRBJ2-5; d_call: .; cdr3_aa: CASSPQGRSAQYF; cdr3_nt: TGTGCCAGCAGCCCCCAGGGGCGGTCGGCCCAGTACTTC
v_call: TRBV5-1; clone_size: .; j_call: TRBJ1-1; d_call: TRBD1; cdr3_aa: CASSFRPTGDTEAFF; cdr3_nt: TGCGCCAGCAGCTTTCGACCCACAGGGGACACTGAAGCTTTCTTT
v_call: TRBV2; clone_size: .; j_call: TRBJ2-7; d_call: .; cdr3_aa: CASRSLEQYF; cdr3_nt: TGTGCCAGCAGGTCATTGGAGCAGTACTTC
v_call: TRBV12-3/TRBV12-4; clone_size: few; j_call: TRBJ1-4; d_call: .; cdr3_aa: CASSLWGGEKLFF; cdr3_nt: TGTGCCAGCAGTTTATGGGGGGGTGAAAAACTGTTTTTT
v_call: TRBV11-2; clone_size: .; j_call: TRBJ1-1; d_call: .; cdr3_aa: CASSLRGEAFF; cdr3_nt: TGTGCCAGCAGCTTACGGGGAGAAGCTTTCTTT
v_call: TRBV2; clone_size: .; j_call: TRBJ2-5; d_call: TRBD1; cdr3_aa: CASRPTGTGFQETQYF; cdr3_nt: TGTGCCAGCAGGCCTACCGGGACAGGGTTTCAAGAGACCCAGTACTTC
v_call: TRBV5-1; clone_size: .; j_call: TRBJ1-4; d_call: .; cdr3_aa: CASSLASTNEKLFF; cdr3_nt: TGCGCCAGCAGCTTGGCATCCACTAATGAAAAACTGTTTTTT
v_call: TRBV27; clone_size: .; j_call: TRBJ1-2; d_call: .; cdr3_aa: CASSSAGPYGYTF; cdr3_nt: TGTGCCAGCAGTTCCGCAGGGCCCTATGGCTACACCTTC
v_call: TRBV5-1; clone_size: .; j_call: TRBJ2-1; d_call: TRBD2; cdr3_aa: CASSTTSGTSYNEQFF; cdr3_nt: TGCGCCAGCAGCACAACTAGCGGAACCTCCTACAATGAGCAGTTCTTC
v_call: TRBV6-4; clone_size: .; j_call: TRBJ2-7; d_call: TRBD2; cdr3_aa: CASPDPGLAGGPLYEQYF; cdr3_nt: TGTGCCAGCCCTGACCCGGGACTAGCGGGGGGGCCGCTCTACGAGCAGTACTTC
v_call: TRBV3-1/TRBV3-2; clone_size: .; j_call: TRBJ1-1; d_call: TRBD1; cdr3_aa: CASSRLPGQGQTEAFF; cdr3_nt: TGTGCCAGCAGTCGGTTACCGGGACAGGGACAAACTGAAGCTTTCTTT
v_call: TRBV5-4; clone_size: .; j_call: TRBJ1-6; d_call: .; cdr3_aa: CASSSIEDLIPLHF; cdr3_nt: TGTGCCAGCAGCTCGATTGAGGATTTAATACCCCTCCACTTT
v_call: TRBV13; clone_size: .; j_call: TRBJ2-1; d_call: .; cdr3_aa: CASSPRGGAYNEQFF; cdr3_nt: TGTGCCAGCAGCCCCAGGGGAGGGGCCTACAATGAGCAGTTCTTC
v_call: TRBV2; clone_size: .; j_call: TRBJ2-7; d_call: TRBD2; cdr3_aa: CASSEERGYSYEQYF; cdr3_nt: TGTGCCAGCAGTGAGGAGCGGGGGTACTCCTACGAGCAGTACTTC
v_call: TRBV19; clone_size: .; j_call: TRBJ1-1; d_call: .; cdr3_aa: CASSHRQNTEAFF; cdr3_nt: TGTGCCAGTAGTCACAGGCAGAACACTGAAGCTTTCTTT
v_call: TRBV14; clone_size: .; j_call: TRBJ2-2; d_call: .; cdr3_aa: CASSQVSGGTGELFF; cdr3_nt: TGTGCCAGCAGCCAAGTTTCGGGTGGTACCGGGGAGCTGTTTTTT
v_call: TRBV30; clone_size: .; j_call: TRBJ1-2; d_call: .; cdr3_aa: CAWSRRLSHYGYTF; cdr3_nt: TGTGCCTGGAGTAGGAGGTTAAGCCACTATGGCTACACCTTC
v_call: TRBV28; clone_size: once; j_call: TRBJ1-1; d_call: .; cdr3_aa: CASTSGGSRNTEAFF; cdr3_nt: TGTGCCAGCACCTCGGGAGGGTCAAGGAACACTGAAGCTTTCTTT
v_call: TRBV5-6; clone_size: .; j_call: TRBJ2-3; d_call: TRBD2; cdr3_aa: CASSFLAGKTVTDTQYF; cdr3_nt: TGTGCCAGCAGCTTCCTAGCGGGGAAGACTGTCACAGATACGCAGTATTTT
v_call: TRBV12-3/TRBV12-4; clone_size: .; j_call: TRBJ1-2; d_call: .; cdr3_aa: CASSPREVDGYTF; cdr3_nt: TGTGCCAGCAGTCCCAGGGAGGTGGATGGCTACACCTTC
v_call: TRBV7-9; clone_size: once; j_call: TRBJ1-1; d_call: .; cdr3_aa: CASNPAGSGAFF; cdr3_nt: TGTGCCAGCAACCCGGCGGGAAGCGGAGCTTTCTTT
v_call: TRBV28; clone_size: .; j_call: TRBJ2-2; d_call: TRBD2; cdr3_aa: CASSLRLAGGAPGELFF; cdr3_nt: TGTGCCAGCAGTTTACGATTAGCGGGGGGGGCCCCCGGGGAGCTGTTTTTT